This TCR beta chain was recorded in a study of OX40 agonist ivuxolimab in advanced cancers. Overall study: Ivuxolimab, which is an agonistic anti-OX40 (CD134) antibody, was administered to the patients. Head and neck, renal cell, melanoma or hepatocellular carcinoma were the cancers that dose-escalation patients had.

Profiled with immunoSEQ multiplex PCR; TCRdb holds only in-frame clones, not every one. The table has approximately 99,000 clones, 80% to 90% seen once; the top ten hold 5.5%. V gave up 2 bases and J gave up 5 bases; unmatched junction bases: 5. The CDR3 extends over 14 amino acids. Germline-derived CDR1 and CDR2 are GTSNPN and SVGIG (reference sequence). V is TRBV30 and J is TRBJ2-1; 8 bases align to TRBD1. This TCR was recovered from an adult with an advanced solid tumor such as melanoma, head and neck, liver or kidney cancer. The sequences come from CD4+ or CD8+ T cells sorted from blood, collected in a trial of the OX40 agonist ivuxolimab. CDR3 sequence (DNA): TGTGCCTGGAGTCAGCAGGGGGCGGACAATGAGCAGTTCTTC. As protein: CAWSQQGADNEQFF.